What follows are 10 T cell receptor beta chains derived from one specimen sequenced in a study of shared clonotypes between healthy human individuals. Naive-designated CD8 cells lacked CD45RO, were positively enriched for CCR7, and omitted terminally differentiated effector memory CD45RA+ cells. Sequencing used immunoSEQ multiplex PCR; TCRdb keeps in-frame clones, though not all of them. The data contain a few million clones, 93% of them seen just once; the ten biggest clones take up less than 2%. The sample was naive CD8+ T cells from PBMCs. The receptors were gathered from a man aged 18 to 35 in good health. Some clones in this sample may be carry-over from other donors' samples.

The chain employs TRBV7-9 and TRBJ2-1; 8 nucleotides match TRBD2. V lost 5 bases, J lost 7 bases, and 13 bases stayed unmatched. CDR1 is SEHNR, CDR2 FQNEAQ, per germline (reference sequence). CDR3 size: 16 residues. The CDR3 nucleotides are TGTGCCAGCAGCCCCCTTTCGGGAGGGGACTGGAATGAGCAGTTCTTC. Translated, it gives CASSPLSGGDWNEQFF.

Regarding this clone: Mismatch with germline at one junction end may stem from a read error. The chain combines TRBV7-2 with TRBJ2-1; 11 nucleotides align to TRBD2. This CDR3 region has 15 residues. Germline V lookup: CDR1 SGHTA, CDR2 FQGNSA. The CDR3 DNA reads TGTGCCAGCAGCGTAGCGGGAGGGCCCTACAATGAGCAGTTCTTC. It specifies CASSVAGGPYNEQFF.

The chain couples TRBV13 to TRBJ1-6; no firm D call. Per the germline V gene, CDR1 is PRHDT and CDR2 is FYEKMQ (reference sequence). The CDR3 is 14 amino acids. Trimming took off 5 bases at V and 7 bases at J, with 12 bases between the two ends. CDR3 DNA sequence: TGTGCCAGCAGCCAATACCCTTCCAATTCACCCCTCCACTTT. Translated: CASSQYPSNSPLHF.

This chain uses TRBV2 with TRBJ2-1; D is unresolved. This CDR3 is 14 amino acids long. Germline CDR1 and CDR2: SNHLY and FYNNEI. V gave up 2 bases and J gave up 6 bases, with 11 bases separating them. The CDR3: CASSESPITNEQFF. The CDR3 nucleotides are TGTGCCAGCAGTGAAAGCCCTATAACCAATGAGCAGTTCTTC.

The CDR3 DNA reads TGTGCCAGCAGCCCCTCCCCCAGCGGGAGGGCCGGGAATGAGCAGTTCTTC. It is translated as CASSPSPSGRAGNEQFF. The chain is built from TRBV4-2 and TRBJ2-1; 10 positions agree with TRBD2. Germline CDR1 is LGHNA and CDR2 is YNFKEQ. V lost 4 bases, J lost 7 bases, and 13 bases stayed unmatched. The CDR3 has 17 amino acids.

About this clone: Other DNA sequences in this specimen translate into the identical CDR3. The CDR3 DNA follows: TGTGCCAGCAGTTTATTCACCTACAATGAGCAGTTCTTC. Translated: CASSLFTYNEQFF. V and J are TRBV27 and TRBJ2-1; the D is unclear. CDR1 and CDR2 (germline): MNHEY, SMNVEV (reference sequence). Trimming cost V 1 base and J 2 bases, with 3 bases left between them. The CDR3 is made up of 13 amino acids.

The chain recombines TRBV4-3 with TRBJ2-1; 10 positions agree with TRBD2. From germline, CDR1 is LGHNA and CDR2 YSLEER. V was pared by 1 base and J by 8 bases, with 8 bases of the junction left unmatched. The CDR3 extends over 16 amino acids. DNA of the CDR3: TGCGCCAGCAGCCAAGGTCTGGGACTAGCGATTTATGAGCAGTTCTTC. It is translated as CASSQGLGLAIYEQFF.

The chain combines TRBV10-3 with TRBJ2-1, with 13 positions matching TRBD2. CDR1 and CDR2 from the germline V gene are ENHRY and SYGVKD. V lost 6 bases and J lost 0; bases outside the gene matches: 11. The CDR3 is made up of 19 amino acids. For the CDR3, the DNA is TGTGCCATCAGCCCCGGGACTAGCGGGATTGATAGCTCCTACAATGAGCAGTTCTTC. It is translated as CAISPGTSGIDSSYNEQFF.

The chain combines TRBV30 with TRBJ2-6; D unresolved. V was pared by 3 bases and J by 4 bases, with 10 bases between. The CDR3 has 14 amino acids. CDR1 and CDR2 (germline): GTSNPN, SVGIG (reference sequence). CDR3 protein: CAWSMAPGANVLTF. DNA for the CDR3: TGTGCCTGGAGCATGGCTCCAGGGGCCAACGTCCTGACTTTC.

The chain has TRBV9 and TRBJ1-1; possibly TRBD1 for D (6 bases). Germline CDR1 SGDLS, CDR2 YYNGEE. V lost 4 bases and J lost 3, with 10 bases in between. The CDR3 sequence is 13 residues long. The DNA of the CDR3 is TGTGCCAGCAGCCAAGGGGGGGACACTGAAGCTTTCTTT. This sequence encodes CASSQGGDTEAFF.